A selection of T cell receptor beta chains follows, all from one sample in a study of blood T cells in healthy people across ages. TCRdb re-analysed the 5' RACE reads in MiXCR, keeping a single row per CDR3 protein. The sample contains 780,000 or so distinct CDR3 sequences, about 56% of which appear only once. The sequencing sample was made of blood. All receptors come from a man aged 35 to 55 in good health. Each CDR3 is given without its conserved first and last residue.

ASGQAGGRNEQF	TRBV28	TRBJ2-1	12
ASSFVSSNTGELF	TRBV7-8	TRBJ2-2	13
ASAGDYEQY	TRBV2	TRBJ2-7	9
SARDMGQCSTDTQY	TRBV20-1	TRBJ2-3	14
SARAGLLRAGGEQF	TRBV20-1	TRBJ2-1	14
ASSPQPRDFLSYEQY	TRBV18	TRBJ2-7	15
SVDWPPRGLFNEQF	TRBV29-1	TRBJ2-1	14
ASSQVLLAGYNEQF	TRBV4-3	TRBJ2-1	14
ASSLEQVMVSTEAF	TRBV5-1	TRBJ1-1	14
ASSVDTSKTQY	TRBV5-1	TRBJ2-5	11
ASSRSPQETQY	TRBV7-8	TRBJ2-5	11
ASSPLARTSTDTQY	TRBV5-4	TRBJ2-3	14
ASSPERDSNQPQH	TRBV12-3/TRBV12-4	TRBJ1-5	13
SAREGAGGPKTQY	TRBV20-1	TRBJ2-5	13
SARSPSGTGALH	TRBV20-1	TRBJ1-6	12
ASSLDYLTDTQY	TRBV7-2	TRBJ2-3	12
ASSPPSGSVKAF	TRBV18	TRBJ1-1	12
ASSPGLLAGIGYNEQF	TRBV7-2	TRBJ2-1	16
ASSSTGINQPQH	TRBV27	TRBJ1-5	12
SATDTASTDTQY	TRBV20-1	TRBJ2-3	12
SAHPLGGKNSPLH	TRBV20-1	TRBJ1-6	13
TSSVGFRDVNEQF	TRBV9	TRBJ2-1	13
ASSLVGCGEDNEQY	TRBV27	TRBJ2-5	14
ASSAHRDNNNEQF	TRBV25-1	TRBJ2-1	13
ATSDPIGRFRETQY	TRBV24-1	.	14
ATSTGSDNNQPQH	TRBV24-1	TRBJ1-5	13
ASSQGLAAYQETQY	TRBV4-1	TRBJ2-5	14
ASRGGAADTQY	TRBV2	TRBJ2-3	11
ASSLEGVQY	TRBV5-1	TRBJ2-3	9
ASSLAPPLGEQY	TRBV7-2	TRBJ2-7	12
ASRDPGYEQY	TRBV2	TRBJ2-7	10
ASSSISTSGRSNEQF	TRBV11-3	TRBJ2-1	15
ASEMKNIQY	TRBV2	TRBJ2-4	9
ASSLGLRGVGTAQETQY	TRBV13	TRBJ2-5	17
ASSVIVAETQY	TRBV5-1	TRBJ2-5	11
ASRQSSSWWY	TRBV6-2/TRBV6-3	TRBJ2-1	10
ASSLGQHNSPLH	TRBV7-2	TRBJ1-6	12
SVAGVASYEQY	TRBV29-1	TRBJ2-7	11
ASRGSVSTDTQY	TRBV9	TRBJ2-3	12
ASSQDLDSYNEQF	TRBV4-3	TRBJ2-1	13
ASSLSGTEGTQY	TRBV7-3	TRBJ2-5	12